This TCR beta chain emerged from a study of shared clonotypes between healthy human individuals. The CDR3 consists of 12 residues. Germline V gene sequence: CDR1 SNHLY, CDR2 FYNNEI. With 6 bases removed from V and 6 bases from J, the gap between germline ends came to 8 bases. Among the donors, all were Caucasian adults who lived in Nashville, Tennessee. Here immunoSEQ multiplex PCR was the method, and the copy in TCRdb shows in-frame clones only, minus some. The repertoire holds about 2 million clones, with 95% as singletons. V and J are TRBV2 and TRBJ2-2; D remains unclear. The clonotype originates from a man aged 18-30 years in good health. The material sequenced was naive CD4+ T cells sorted from blood. Subset defined: CD45RA+ positively selected. The CDR3 DNA reads TGTGCCAGCAGCCTAGGGTCCGGGGAGCTGTTTTTT. It encodes CASSLGSGELFF.